The present entry profiles one TCR beta chain with its context. The antigen is not known. These data originate in a study of cytomegalovirus exposure and HLA in healthy donors. At the level of the study: A later analysis reported the same platform for the 100 to 150 validation repertoires and the 500 to 700 first-cohort repertoires. Points from the study as a whole: The investigators catalogued 150 to 200 TCR beta chains as cytomegalovirus-associated. The study found most TCR sequences rare, yet found some public TCRs in many donors.

Assay: immunoSEQ multiplex PCR; the TCRdb copy retains only in-frame clones and omits some. The table lists more than 60,000 clones, more than 85% of them singletons. The receptor comes from a woman aged 18 to 35 in good health and CMV-seronegative. Sequencing was done on a sample of PBMCs.

In DNA, the CDR3 is TGTGCCATCAAGGACTTACCTGGGGAGACCCAGTACTTC. Its protein product is CAIKDLPGETQYF. The V call is TRBV10-3, the J call TRBJ2-5, with D perhaps matching TRBD2 (5 bases). The CDR3 extends over 13 amino acids. Looked up from germline, CDR1 is ENHRY and CDR2 is SYGVKD. V was pared by 7 bases and J by 5 bases, with 14 bases between.